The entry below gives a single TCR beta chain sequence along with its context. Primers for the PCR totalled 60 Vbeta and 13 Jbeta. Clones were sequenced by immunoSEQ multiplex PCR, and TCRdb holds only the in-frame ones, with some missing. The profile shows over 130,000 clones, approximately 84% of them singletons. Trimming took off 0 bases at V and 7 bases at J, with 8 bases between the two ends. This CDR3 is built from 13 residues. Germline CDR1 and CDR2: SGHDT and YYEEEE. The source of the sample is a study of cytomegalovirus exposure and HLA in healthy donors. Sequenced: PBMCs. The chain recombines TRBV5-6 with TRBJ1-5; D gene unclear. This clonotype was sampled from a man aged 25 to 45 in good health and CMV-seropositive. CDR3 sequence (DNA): TGTGCCAGCAGCTTGGGAGGATCACAGCCCCAGCATTTT. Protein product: CASSLGGSQPQHF.